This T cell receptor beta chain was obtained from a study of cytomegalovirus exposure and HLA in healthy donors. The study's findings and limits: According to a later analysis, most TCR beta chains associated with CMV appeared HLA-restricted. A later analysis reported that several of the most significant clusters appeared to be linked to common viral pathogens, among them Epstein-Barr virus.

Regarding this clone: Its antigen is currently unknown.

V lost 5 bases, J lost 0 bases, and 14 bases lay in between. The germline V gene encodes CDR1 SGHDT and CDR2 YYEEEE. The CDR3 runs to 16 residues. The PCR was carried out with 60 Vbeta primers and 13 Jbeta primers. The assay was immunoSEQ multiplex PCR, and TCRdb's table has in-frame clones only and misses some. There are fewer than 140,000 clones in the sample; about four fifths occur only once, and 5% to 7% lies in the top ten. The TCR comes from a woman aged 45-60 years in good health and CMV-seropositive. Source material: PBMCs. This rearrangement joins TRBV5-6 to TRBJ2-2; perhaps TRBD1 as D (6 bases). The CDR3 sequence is CASSLPGHTNTGELFF. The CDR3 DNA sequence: TGTGCCAGCAGTCTCCCGGGACACACGAACACCGGGGAGCTGTTTTTT.